This T cell receptor (beta chain) originates from a study of blood T cell repertoires in COVID-19 (dated by TCRdb to the early 2020s). Regarding the complete study: Samples from collaborators originated in the United States, Italy and Spain and spanned both the acute and convalescent phases of COVID-19. The prospective study material was composed of cDNA or gDNA derived from T cells, B-cell-depleted T cells, or PBMCs. Deeply sampled blood TCRbeta repertoires from subjects exposed to, actively infected with, or recovered from COVID-19 were included in the dataset. The repertoires were released in a freely available public database intended as a resource for research on the immune response to SARS-CoV-2. The samples were drawn from two sources: the first 160 participants of the ongoing ImmuneRACE study, and fewer than 1,500 subjects contributed by 6 global collaborators. A de-identified subject ID, COVID-19 status, age in years and sex were almost always included in the sample metadata. Where HLA class I and class II types were available, the types were taken from metadata supplied by the sample provider, not from assay-based typing. The research as a whole found: Clinical and demographic metadata were provided uncurated, with the amount varying by source and participant.

One collaborating source in Seattle enrolled patients during active infection and followed them longitudinally through the course of disease. Whole blood was collected in K2EDTA tubes by collaborating institutions according to the institutions' own protocols. For TCRbeta analysis, collaborator samples were shipped as frozen whole blood, as isolated PBMCs, or as DNA extracted from either sample type. TCRbeta CDR3 regions were amplified from genomic DNA using the immunoSEQ Assay, a bias-controlled multiplex PCR. The paper's data handling went like this. The number of nucleated cells in each sample was estimated from the amplification of reference gene primers within the assay. To quantify the absolute abundance of each unique TCRbeta CDR3 rearrangement, sequence reads were collapsed and filtered. For each sample, productive Simpson clonality was calculated as the square root of Simpson's diversity index over productive rearrangements. TCRdb holds this immuneACCESS table with in-frame rearrangements only. Some clones are missing; in checked studies, unresolved V genes explain under half, and the rest has no known cause. The V and J calls and clone size were taken over from that table, and D and trimming were inferred from the DNA. The sample records about 200,000 clones, 82% of which are singletons. 7% to 10% of the sample is taken by the ten largest.

This clone was seen a single time. Its target antigen remains unknown. Base quality data are lacking; no much larger clone is found one base away. Inclusive of the bounding cysteine and phenylalanine, the CDR3 is 15 residues long. Here the CDR3 DNA is all that survives: 45 bases in frame from base 1. Trimmed from V: 4 bases; trimmed from J: 9 bases; junction bases lacking a gene match: 9. CDR1 SGHRS and CDR2 YFSETQ were looked up in the germline V gene. The chain couples TRBV5-1 to TRBJ2-1; 11 bases in the junction line up with TRBD2. This sequence was found in a woman older than 75 with COVID-19, enrolled during active disease. Sequencing input: peripheral blood. The DNA sequence is given as TGCGCCAGCAGCCCCTCTAGCGGGGGGCCTCGTGAGCAGTTCTTC. It specifies CASSPSSGGPREQFF. With all but the CDR3 taken from the reference TRBV5-1 and TRBJ2-1 genes, the full variable domain is: KAGVTQTPRYLIKTRGQQVTLSCSPISGHRSVSWYQQTPGQGLQFLFEYFSETQRNKGNFPGRFSGRQFSNSRSEMNVSTLELGDSALYLCASSPSSGGPREQFFGPGTRLTVL.